Reported below is one T cell receptor (beta chain). This record belongs to a study of T cell changes during pregnancy in multiple sclerosis. Sequencing used immunoSEQ multiplex PCR; TCRdb keeps in-frame clones, though not all of them. The sample has 60,000 to 75,000 clones; roughly 92% are singletons. Trimming shortened V by 4 bases and J by 0 bases, and 13 bases separated the two germline ends. Germline V lookup: CDR1 SGDLS, CDR2 YYNGEE. This CDR3 is built from 16 residues. This clonotype was sampled from a female donor with multiple sclerosis, enrolled in a pregnancy study. The input for sequencing was peripheral blood, taken in the second trimester of pregnancy. The chain joins TRBV9 to TRBJ2-2, with a possible D match to TRBD2 (5 bases). The CDR3 DNA follows: TGTGCCAGCAGCCCCCGGGGTAACGCGAACACCGGGGAGCTGTTTTTT. It yields the protein CASSPRGNANTGELFF.